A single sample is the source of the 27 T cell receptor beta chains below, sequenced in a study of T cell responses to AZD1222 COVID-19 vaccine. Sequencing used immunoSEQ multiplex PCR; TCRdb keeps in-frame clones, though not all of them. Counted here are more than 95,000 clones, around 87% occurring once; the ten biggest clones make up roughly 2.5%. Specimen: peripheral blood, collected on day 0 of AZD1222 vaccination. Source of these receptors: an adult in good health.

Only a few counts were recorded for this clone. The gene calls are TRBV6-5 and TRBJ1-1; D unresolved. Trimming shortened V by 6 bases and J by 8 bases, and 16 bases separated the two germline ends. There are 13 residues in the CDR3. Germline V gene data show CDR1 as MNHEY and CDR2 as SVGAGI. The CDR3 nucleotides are TGTGCCAGCAGCTCAAACGCTTTGAGCGAAGCTTTCTTT. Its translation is CASSSNALSEAFF.

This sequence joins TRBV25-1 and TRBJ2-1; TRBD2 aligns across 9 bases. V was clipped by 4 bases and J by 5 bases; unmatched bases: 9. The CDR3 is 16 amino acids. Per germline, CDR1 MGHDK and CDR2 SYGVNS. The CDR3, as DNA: TGTGCCAGCAGTGCCCGGTGGACTAGCGATCACAATGAGCAGTTCTTC. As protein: CASSARWTSDHNEQFF. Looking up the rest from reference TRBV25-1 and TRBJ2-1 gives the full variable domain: EADIYQTPRYLVIGTGKKITLECSQTMGHDKMYWYQQDPGMELHLIHYSYGVNSTEKGDLSSESTVSRIRTEHFPLTLESARPSHTSQYLCASSARWTSDHNEQFFGPGTRLTVL.

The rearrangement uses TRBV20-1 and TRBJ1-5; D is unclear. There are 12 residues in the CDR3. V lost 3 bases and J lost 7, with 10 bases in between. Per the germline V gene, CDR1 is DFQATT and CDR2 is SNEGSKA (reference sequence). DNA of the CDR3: TGCAGTGCTAGTACACAGTACCAGCCCCAGCATTTT. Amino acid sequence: CSASTQYQPQHF.

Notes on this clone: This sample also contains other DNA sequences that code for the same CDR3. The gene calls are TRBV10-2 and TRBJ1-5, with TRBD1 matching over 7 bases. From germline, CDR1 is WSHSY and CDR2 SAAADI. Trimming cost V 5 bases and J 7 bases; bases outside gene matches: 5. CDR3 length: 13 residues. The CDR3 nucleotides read TGCGCCAGCAGTTACGGACAGGCACAGCCCCAGCATTTT. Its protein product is CASSYGQAQPQHF.

The CDR3 nucleotides are TGTGCCAGCAGTAGCGGGAGTCCCGGGGAGCTGTTTTTT. This translates into CASSSGSPGELFF. The rearrangement joins TRBV6-2 or TRBV6-3 to TRBJ2-2; 8 bases map to TRBD2. The CDR3 runs to 13 residues. Germline V gene sequence: CDR1 MNHEY, CDR2 SVGEGT. V gave up 5 bases and J gave up 6 bases; unmatched junction bases: 2.

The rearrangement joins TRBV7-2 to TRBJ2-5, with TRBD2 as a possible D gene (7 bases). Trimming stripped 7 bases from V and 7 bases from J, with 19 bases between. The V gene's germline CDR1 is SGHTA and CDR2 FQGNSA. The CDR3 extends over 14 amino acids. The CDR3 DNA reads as TGTGCCAGCAACGGGGGGCTCTCCGGTGTGACCCAGTACTTC. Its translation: CASNGGLSGVTQYF.

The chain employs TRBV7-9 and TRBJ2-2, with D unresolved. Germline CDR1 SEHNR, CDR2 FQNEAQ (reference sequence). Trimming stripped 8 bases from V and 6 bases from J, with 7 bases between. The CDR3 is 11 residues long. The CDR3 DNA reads TGTGCCAGCCATACATCCGGGGAGCTGTTTTTT. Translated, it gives CASHTSGELFF.

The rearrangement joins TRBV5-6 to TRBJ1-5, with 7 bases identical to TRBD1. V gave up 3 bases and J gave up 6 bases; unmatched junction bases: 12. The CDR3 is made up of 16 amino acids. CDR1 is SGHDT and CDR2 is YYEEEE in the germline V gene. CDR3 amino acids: CASSSGGTGAGQPQHF. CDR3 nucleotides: TGTGCCAGCAGCTCTGGGGGAACAGGGGCGGGTCAGCCCCAGCATTTT.

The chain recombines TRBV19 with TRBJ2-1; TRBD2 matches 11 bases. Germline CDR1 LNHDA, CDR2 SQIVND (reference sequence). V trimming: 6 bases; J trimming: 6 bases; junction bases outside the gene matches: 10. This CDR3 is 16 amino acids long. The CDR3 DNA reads TGTGCCAGTAGCACCCTACTAGCGGGAGCTGGCAATGAGCAGTTCTTC. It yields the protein CASSTLLAGAGNEQFF.

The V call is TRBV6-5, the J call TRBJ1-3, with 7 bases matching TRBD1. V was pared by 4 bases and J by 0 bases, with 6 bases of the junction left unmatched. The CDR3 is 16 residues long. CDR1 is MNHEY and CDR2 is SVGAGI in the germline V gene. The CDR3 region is CASSLQGPRSGNTIYF. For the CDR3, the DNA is TGTGCCAGCAGTTTACAGGGGCCCCGCTCTGGAAACACCATATATTTT.

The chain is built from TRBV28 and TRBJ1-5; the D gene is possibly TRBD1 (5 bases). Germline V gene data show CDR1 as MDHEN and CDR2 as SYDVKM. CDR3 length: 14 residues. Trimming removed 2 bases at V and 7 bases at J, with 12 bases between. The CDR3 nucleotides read TGTGCCAGCAGTTTAGGGCAGGGTAGGCAGCCCCAGCATTTT. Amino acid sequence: CASSLGQGRQPQHF.

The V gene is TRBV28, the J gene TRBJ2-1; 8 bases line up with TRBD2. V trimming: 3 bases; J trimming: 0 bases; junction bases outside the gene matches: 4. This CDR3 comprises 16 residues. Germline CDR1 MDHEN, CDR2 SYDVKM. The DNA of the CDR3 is TGTGCCAGCAGTTTTATAGCGGGGAGCTCCTACAATGAGCAGTTCTTC. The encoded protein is CASSFIAGSSYNEQFF.

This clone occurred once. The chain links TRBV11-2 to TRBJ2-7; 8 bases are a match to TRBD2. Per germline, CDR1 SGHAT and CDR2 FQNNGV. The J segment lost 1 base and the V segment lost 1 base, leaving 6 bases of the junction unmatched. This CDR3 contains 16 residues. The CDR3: CASSLAAGASSYEQYF. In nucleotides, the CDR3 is TGTGCCAGCAGCTTAGCAGCGGGAGCTAGTTCCTACGAGCAGTACTTC.

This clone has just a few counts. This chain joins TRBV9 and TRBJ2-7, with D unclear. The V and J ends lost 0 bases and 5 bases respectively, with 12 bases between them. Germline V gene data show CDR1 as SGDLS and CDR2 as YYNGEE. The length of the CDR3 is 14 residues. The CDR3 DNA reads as TGTGCCAGCAGCGTAGCTGCCGGGTTCCACGAGCAGTACTTC. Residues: CASSVAAGFHEQYF.

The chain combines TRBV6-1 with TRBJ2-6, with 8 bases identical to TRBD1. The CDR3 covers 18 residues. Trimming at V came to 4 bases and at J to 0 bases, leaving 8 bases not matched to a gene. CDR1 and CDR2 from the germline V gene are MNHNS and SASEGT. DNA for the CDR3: TGTGCCAGCAGTGGCCGGACAGGGCACAACTCTGGGGCCAACGTCCTGACTTTC. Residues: CASSGRTGHNSGANVLTF.

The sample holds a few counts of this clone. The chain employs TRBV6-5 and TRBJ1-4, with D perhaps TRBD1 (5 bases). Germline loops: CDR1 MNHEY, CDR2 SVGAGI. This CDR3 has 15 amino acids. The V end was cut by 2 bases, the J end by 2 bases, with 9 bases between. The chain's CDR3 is CASSYVGATNEKLFF. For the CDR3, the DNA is TGTGCCAGCAGTTACGTCGGGGCTACTAATGAAAAACTGTTTTTT.

The CDR3 DNA follows: TGTGCCAGCAGTGCGGCTACAGGGTTCGCAGATACGCAGTATTTT. This codes for CASSAATGFADTQYF. V gene TRBV2 combines with J gene TRBJ2-3; the D gene is possibly TRBD1 (6 bases). CDR3 length equals 15 residues. Trimming shortened V by 4 bases and J by 4 bases, and 15 bases separated the two germline ends. Looked up from germline, CDR1 is SNHLY and CDR2 is FYNNEI.

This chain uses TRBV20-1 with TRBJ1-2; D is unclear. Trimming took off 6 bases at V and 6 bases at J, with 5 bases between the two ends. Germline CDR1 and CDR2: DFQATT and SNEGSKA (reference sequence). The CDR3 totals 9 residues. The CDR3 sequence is CSARDGYTF. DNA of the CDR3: TGCAGTGCGAGGGATGGCTACACCTTC.

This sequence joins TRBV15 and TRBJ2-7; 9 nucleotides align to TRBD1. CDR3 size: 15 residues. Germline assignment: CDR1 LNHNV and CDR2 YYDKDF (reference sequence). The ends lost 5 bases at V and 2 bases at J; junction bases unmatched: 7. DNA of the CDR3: TGTGCCACCAGCCCCCGGGACAGGGTACCCTACGAGCAGTACTTC. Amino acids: CATSPRDRVPYEQYF.

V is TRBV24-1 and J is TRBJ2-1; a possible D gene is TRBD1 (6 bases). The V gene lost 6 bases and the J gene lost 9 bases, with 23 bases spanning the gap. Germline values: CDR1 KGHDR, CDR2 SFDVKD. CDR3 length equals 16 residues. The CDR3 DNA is TGTGCCACCAGTCAACAACAGGGAACCCACAAAGTTGAGCAGTTCTTC. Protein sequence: CATSQQQGTHKVEQFF.

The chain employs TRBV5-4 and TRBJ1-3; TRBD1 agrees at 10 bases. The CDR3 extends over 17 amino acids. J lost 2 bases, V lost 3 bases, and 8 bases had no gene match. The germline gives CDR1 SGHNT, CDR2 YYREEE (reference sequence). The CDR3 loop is CASSSGQGRRPGNTIYF. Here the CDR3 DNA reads TGTGCCAGCAGCTCGGGACAGGGGAGGAGGCCTGGAAACACCATATATTTT. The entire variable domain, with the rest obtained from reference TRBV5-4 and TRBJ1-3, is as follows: ETGVTQSPTHLIKTRGQQVTLRCSSQSGHNTVSWYQQALGQGPQFIFQYYREEENGRGNFPPRFSGLQFPNYSSELNVNALELDDSALYLCASSSGQGRRPGNTIYFGEGSWLTVV.

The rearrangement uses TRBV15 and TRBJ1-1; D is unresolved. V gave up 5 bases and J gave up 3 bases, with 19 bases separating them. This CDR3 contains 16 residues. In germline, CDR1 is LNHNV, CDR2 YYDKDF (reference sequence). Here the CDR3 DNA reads TGTGCCACCAGCCACCCAGAGCAAGGGATTTACACTGAAGCTTTCTTT. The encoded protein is CATSHPEQGIYTEAFF.

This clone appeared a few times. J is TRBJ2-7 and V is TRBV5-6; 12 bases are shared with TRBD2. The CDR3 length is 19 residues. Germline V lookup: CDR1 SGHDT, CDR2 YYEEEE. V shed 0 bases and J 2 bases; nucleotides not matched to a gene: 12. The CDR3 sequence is CASSLARQRGLAGPYEQYF. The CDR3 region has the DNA TGTGCCAGCAGCTTGGCCCGACAGAGAGGACTAGCGGGACCCTACGAGCAGTACTTC.

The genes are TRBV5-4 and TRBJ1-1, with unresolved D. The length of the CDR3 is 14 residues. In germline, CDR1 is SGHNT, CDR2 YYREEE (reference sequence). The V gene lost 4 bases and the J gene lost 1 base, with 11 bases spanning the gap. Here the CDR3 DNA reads TGTGCCAGCAGCCCTGGGGAAGGGAACACTGAAGCTTTCTTT. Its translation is CASSPGEGNTEAFF.

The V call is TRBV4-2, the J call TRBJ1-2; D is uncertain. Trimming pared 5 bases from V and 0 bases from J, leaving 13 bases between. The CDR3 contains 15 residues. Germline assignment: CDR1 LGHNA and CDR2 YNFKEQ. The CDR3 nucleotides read TGTGCCAGCAGCTTAAATCTGCAAGCTAACTATGGCTACACCTTC. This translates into CASSLNLQANYGYTF.

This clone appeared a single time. The CDR3 reads CSVREKETQYF. In nucleotides, the CDR3 is TGCAGCGTTCGGGAGAAAGAGACCCAGTACTTC. The rearrangement uses TRBV29-1 and TRBJ2-5, with D tentatively TRBD2 (6 bases). Germline V gene data show CDR1 as SQVTM and CDR2 as ANQGSEA. V gave up 5 bases and J gave up 3 bases, with 7 bases separating them. The CDR3 consists of 11 residues. Together with reference TRBV29-1 and TRBJ2-5, the CDR3 gives the full variable domain: SAVISQKPSRDICQRGTSLTIQCQVDSQVTMMFWYRQQPGQSLTLIATANQGSEATYESGFVIDKFPISRPNLTFSTLTVSNMSPEDSSIYLCSVREKETQYFGPGTRLLVL.

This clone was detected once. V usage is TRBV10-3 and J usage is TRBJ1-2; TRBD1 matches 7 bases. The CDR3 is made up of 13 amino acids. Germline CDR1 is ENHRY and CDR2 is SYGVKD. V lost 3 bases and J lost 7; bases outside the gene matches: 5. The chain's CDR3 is CAISETGVGGYTF. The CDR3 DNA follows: TGTGCCATCAGTGAAACAGGGGTTGGTGGCTACACCTTC.